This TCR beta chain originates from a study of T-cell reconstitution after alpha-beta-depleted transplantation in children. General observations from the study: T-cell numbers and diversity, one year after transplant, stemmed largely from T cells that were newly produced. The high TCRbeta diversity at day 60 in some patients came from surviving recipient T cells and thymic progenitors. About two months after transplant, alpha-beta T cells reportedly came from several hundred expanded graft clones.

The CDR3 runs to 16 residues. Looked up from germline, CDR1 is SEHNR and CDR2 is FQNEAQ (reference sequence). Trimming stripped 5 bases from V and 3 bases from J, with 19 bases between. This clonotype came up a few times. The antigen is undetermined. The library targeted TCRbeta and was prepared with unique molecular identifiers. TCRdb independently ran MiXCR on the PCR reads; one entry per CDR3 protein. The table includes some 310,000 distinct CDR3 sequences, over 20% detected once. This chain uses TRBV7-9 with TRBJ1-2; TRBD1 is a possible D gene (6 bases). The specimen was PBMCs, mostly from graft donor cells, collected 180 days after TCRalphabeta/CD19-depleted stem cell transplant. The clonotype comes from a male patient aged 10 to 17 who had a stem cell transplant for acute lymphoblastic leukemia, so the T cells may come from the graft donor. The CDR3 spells CASSPDLETGHYGYTF. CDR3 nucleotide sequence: TGTGCCAGCAGCCCCGACCTCGAGACAGGCCACTATGGCTACACCTTC.